This paragraph reports one T cell receptor beta chain. Its antigen is currently unknown. Other nucleotide sequences in the sample specify the same CDR3. The sample is drawn from a study of beta chain features in type 1 diabetes. Study-wide context: Age, gender and cell yields were similar between patients and healthy donors.

This CDR3 has 15 amino acids. CDR1 and CDR2 from the germline V gene are SGHTA and FQGNSA. V was cut by 0 bases and J by 4 bases, with 10 bases left in between. Study findings and constraints: Shortening of TCRB CDR3s, moderate but significant, appeared in all four CD4+ subsets of Type 1 diabetes patients. Reads derived from cDNA could over-represent cells showing high TCR expression.

Expressed TCRB transcripts were sequenced, since all the RNA that had been isolated was reverse transcribed. Sequenced by immunoSEQ multiplex PCR; TCRdb stores in-frame clones only, minus some. The data contain hundreds of thousands of clones, around 15% of them singletons. J is TRBJ2-1 and V is TRBV7-2, with D possibly matching TRBD2 (5 bases). This clonotype originated in a man aged 18 to 30 with type 1 diabetes. The sequenced material came from naive CD4+ T cells from blood. CDR3 in DNA: TGTGCCAGCAGCTTAGCCAGCGGAACTTACAATGAGCAGTTCTTC. Its translation is CASSLASGTYNEQFF.